This T cell receptor beta chain stems from a study of T cells expressing NK-cell markers. Study summary: Source material for TCR beta repertoires consisted of sorted CD3+CD56+NKG2C+, CD3+CD56+NKG2C- and CD3+CD56-NKG2C+ T cells. Seven sequenced donors out of eight were HCMV-seropositive, one seronegative. General study findings and limits: These same clonotypes (in a handful of donors) also led the CD3+CD56-NKG2C+ fraction.

The CDR3 runs to 13 residues. What made the TCR beta cDNA was 5'RACE template switching with UMIs. One entry per CDR3 protein, without DNA, is what TCRdb gives after re-calling the 5' RACE reads. The data show 200,000 to 300,000 distinct CDR3 sequences, and the top ten clones hold about 0.39%. To note about this clonotype: The antigen is not known.

Input material: blood T cells: a sorted CD56 or NKG2C T cell subset, CD4+ or CD8+ T cells, or bulk PBMC T cells (not recorded which). The source is a man aged 18-30 years in good health. J is TRBJ2-2 and V is TRBV12-3 or TRBV12-4. Here the CDR3 reads CASTSGNTGELFF.